The 25 T cell receptor beta chains below come from one sample, sequenced in a study of human T cells and chemical hapten exposure. In TCRdb, the RACE reads were re-called with MiXCR into one record per CDR3 protein. The sample contains about 81,000 distinct CDR3 sequences, about a tenth of which appear only once. The sample's time point: patch test 2, 6 weeks after DPC sensitization. Treatment of the sample: therapeutic diphenylcyclopropenone sensitization with weekly scalp DPC. Material: whole blood, obtained in connection with sensitization to the hapten diphenylcyclopropenone (DPC). These receptors were taken from a woman in her 30s with alopecia areata. Some clones in this sample may be carry-over from other donors' samples.

This clonotype was counted at least ten times. J is TRBJ1-5 and V is TRBV5-1; 8 nucleotides align to TRBD1. Germline V gene lookup returns CDR1 SGHRS and CDR2 YFSETQ. V lost 2 bases, J lost 4 bases, and 2 bases stayed unmatched. This CDR3 has 14 residues. The CDR3 nucleotides are TGCGCCAGCAGCTTAGACAGGGGAAATCAGCCCCAGCATTTT. Translating it yields CASSLDRGNQPQHF.

This clonotype has at least ten counts. The chain recombines TRBV18 with TRBJ2-7; 8 bases map to TRBD2. V was pared by 1 base and J by 2 bases, with 4 bases of the junction left unmatched. The CDR3 is 15 residues long. CDR1 and CDR2 (germline): KGHSH, LQKENI. CDR3 coding DNA: TGTGCCAGCTCACCACGAGCGGGGGACCCCTACGAGCAGTACTTC. It translates to CASSPRAGDPYEQYF.

Only a few counts were recorded for this clonotype. The chain carries TRBV7-2 and TRBJ2-7; 7 bases map to TRBD1. This CDR3 region has 13 residues. V shed 5 bases and J 6 bases; nucleotides not matched to a gene: 7. The germline CDR1 and CDR2 sequences are SGHTA and FQGNSA. The CDR3 reads CASSPQRQGEQYF. The CDR3 DNA reads TGTGCCAGCAGCCCCCAACGACAGGGCGAGCAGTACTTC.

At least ten counts were recorded for this clonotype. The chain links TRBV4-3 to TRBJ1-4; D is ambiguous. This CDR3 is 13 amino acids long. Germline V CDR1 and CDR2: LGHNA, YSLEER. The ends were cut back, 0 bases at V and 13 bases at J, with 12 bases in the middle. DNA for the CDR3: TGCGCCAGCAGCCAAGATCAAACCCTGGCACTGTTTTTT. Its translation: CASSQDQTLALFF.

This clonotype was recorded many times. One junction end disagrees with the germline gene, perhaps due to a read error. The chain is built from TRBV4-3 and TRBJ2-3, with 8 bases lining up with TRBD2. Germline V gene lookup returns CDR1 LGHNA and CDR2 YSLEER. There are 19 residues in the CDR3. CDR3 in DNA: TGCGCCAGCAACCAAGATGTCGCGGCGGGGGGACCCCACACAGATACGCAGTATTTT. The encoded protein is CASNQDVAAGGPHTDTQYF.

The CDR3 protein is CSAVGGFNEQFF. CDR3 nucleotides: TGCAGCGCCGTCGGGGGATTCAATGAGCAGTTCTTC. The chain employs TRBV29-1 and TRBJ2-1, with a weak D call TRBD2 (6 bases). The CDR3 is 12 amino acids. Trimming removed 7 bases at V and 6 bases at J, with 13 bases between. Germline CDR1 and CDR2: SQVTM and ANQGSEA.

This clonotype was recorded many times. Written as DNA, the CDR3 is TGTGCCAGCACCATGGGACTAGCGGGAGGCTTCACCGGGGAGCTGTTTTTT. Its translation is CASTMGLAGGFTGELFF. The rearrangement joins TRBV12-3 or TRBV12-4 to TRBJ2-2; 15 bases line up with TRBD2. V shed 7 bases, J shed 4 bases, and the junction held 7 bases outside the gene matches. This CDR3 spans 17 amino acids.

This clonotype was observed at least ten times. The chain is built from TRBV5-8 and TRBJ2-2; D is undetermined. Germline values: CDR1 SGHTS, CDR2 YDEGEE. The CDR3 is made up of 17 amino acids. Trimming cost V 0 bases and J 4 bases, with 16 bases left between them. CDR3 in amino acids: CASSLAFWSTSTGELFF. The DNA of the CDR3 is TGTGCCAGCAGCTTGGCCTTTTGGTCAACGAGCACCGGGGAGCTGTTTTTT.

There are many counts of this clonotype. The chain couples TRBV18 to TRBJ1-1, with no clear D. With 0 bases removed from V and 2 bases from J, the gap between germline ends came to 10 bases. Looked up from germline, CDR1 is KGHSH and CDR2 is LQKENI. There are 15 residues in the CDR3. The CDR3 region is CASSPPVGFNTEAFF. The DNA of the CDR3 is TGTGCCAGCTCACCACCGGTGGGGTTTAACACTGAAGCTTTCTTT.

This clonotype was counted ten times or more. The chain is built from TRBV29-1 and TRBJ2-1; tentatively, D is TRBD1 (6 bases). Trimming cost V 6 bases and J 1 base, with 10 bases left between them. The CDR3 spans 13 residues. Germline V gene data show CDR1 as SQVTM and CDR2 as ANQGSEA. For the CDR3, the DNA is TGCAGCGTACAGGGAGCGTCCTACAATGAGCAGTTCTTC. It is translated as CSVQGASYNEQFF.

This clonotype was seen ten or more times. The gene calls are TRBV5-1 and TRBJ1-1; weak D call: TRBD1 (6 bases). V was cut by 4 bases and J by 10 bases, with 17 bases left in between. Germline lookup yields CDR1 SGHRS and CDR2 YFSETQ. The CDR3 is 13 amino acids. CDR3 nucleotides: TGCGCCAGCAGCCCCGAAGGGGGGATTGTAGCTTTCTTT. It is translated as CASSPEGGIVAFF.

This rearrangement joins TRBV11-2 to TRBJ2-5; 7 bases line up with TRBD1. The CDR3 runs 14 residues. J was trimmed by 5 bases and V by 5 bases; bases with no gene match: 8. From germline, CDR1 is SGHAT and CDR2 FQNNGV. CDR3: CASSPGTVGETQYF. DNA of the CDR3: TGTGCCAGCAGCCCCGGGACAGTAGGGGAGACCCAGTACTTC.

The chain joins TRBV28 to TRBJ2-7; 10 bases fit TRBD1. J lost 2 bases, V lost 5 bases, and 3 bases had no gene match. CDR3 length: 14 amino acids. Germline V gene sequence: CDR1 MDHEN, CDR2 SYDVKM. CDR3 nucleotide sequence: TGTGCCAGCAGTACGACAGGGGGCCCCTACGAGCAGTACTTC. Protein product: CASSTTGGPYEQYF.

The rearrangement joins TRBV29-1 to TRBJ1-2; D gene uncertain. Germline-derived CDR1 and CDR2 are SQVTM and ANQGSEA. CDR3 length: 10 amino acids. The V end lost 5 bases, the J end lost 7 bases, and 8 bases lay between the germline ends. The DNA for the CDR3 is TGCAGCGTTCATTCGAGTGGCTACACCTTC. Translating gives CSVHSSGYTF.

The V call is TRBV29-1, the J call TRBJ2-7; D perhaps matches TRBD2 (5 bases). This CDR3 is built from 13 residues. CDR1 and CDR2 (germline): SQVTM, ANQGSEA. Between the trimmed V and J ends, which lost 4 bases and 6 bases, there was a span of 16 bases. CDR3 region: CSVARGQRVEQYF. DNA for the CDR3: TGCAGCGTTGCTCGCGGGCAAAGGGTCGAGCAGTACTTC.

This chain uses TRBV29-1 with TRBJ2-3; D is perhaps TRBD2 (6 bases). This CDR3 comprises 14 residues. CDR1 and CDR2 from the germline V gene are SQVTM and ANQGSEA. Trimming cost V 3 bases and J 0 bases, with 10 bases left between them. The CDR3 DNA follows: TGCAGCGTTGATGGGGGGTCCAGCACAGATACGCAGTATTTT. Residues: CSVDGGSSTDTQYF.

This clonotype was counted between two and nine times. The DNA of the CDR3 is TGCGCCAGCAGCCAAACCGGGACTAGCGGATACAATGAGCAGTTCTTC. It is translated as CASSQTGTSGYNEQFF. The chain joins TRBV4-1 to TRBJ2-1; the match to TRBD2 covers 11 bases. The CDR3 covers 16 residues. Germline lookup yields CDR1 MGHRA and CDR2 YSYEKL. After removal of 2 bases from V and 4 bases from J, the junction contained 4 bases not matched to a gene.

The table lists this clonotype with many counts. The rearrangement joins TRBV4-3 to TRBJ2-2; D call uncertain. CDR3 length: 15 residues. Germline V gene data show CDR1 as LGHNA and CDR2 as YSLEER. V lost 0 bases and J lost 3, with 8 bases in between. Here the CDR3 DNA reads TGCGCCAGCAGCCAAGATCGCAGAGACACCGGGGAGCTGTTTTTT. Its translation is CASSQDRRDTGELFF.

This clonotype appeared many times. V usage is TRBV6-1 and J usage is TRBJ2-3; D may correspond to TRBD1 or TRBD2 (5 bases each). The CDR3 extends over 13 amino acids. Per the germline V gene, CDR1 is MNHNS and CDR2 is SASEGT. V was shortened by 0 bases and J by 4 bases, with 5 bases between the two germline ends. CDR3 DNA sequence: TGTGCCAGCAGTGAAGCGGGGGCAGATACGCAGTATTTT. Encoded protein: CASSEAGADTQYF.

This clonotype was detected ten times or more. The CDR3 DNA reads TGTGCCAGCACTCGACAGGGCCCGAACACTGAAGCTTTCTTT. Protein sequence: CASTRQGPNTEAFF. V gene TRBV6-2 or TRBV6-3 combines with J gene TRBJ1-1, with 7 nucleotides matching TRBD1. J was trimmed by 1 base and V by 7 bases; bases with no gene match: 6. CDR3 length: 14 residues. The V gene's germline CDR1 is MNHEY and CDR2 SVGEGT.

J is TRBJ2-5 and V is TRBV9; TRBD1 might be the D (6 bases). CDR1 and CDR2 from the germline V gene are SGDLS and YYNGEE. The V end lost 4 bases, the J end lost 4 bases, and 20 bases lay between the germline ends. The CDR3 loop spans 16 amino acids. This CDR3 is CASSFGFGGAGETQYF. The CDR3 DNA follows: TGTGCCAGCAGCTTTGGGTTTGGGGGCGCGGGAGAGACCCAGTACTTC.

At least ten counts were recorded for this clonotype. The J gene is TRBJ2-1, the V gene TRBV4-3; the match to TRBD2 covers 9 bases. This CDR3 comprises 15 residues. Germline loops: CDR1 LGHNA, CDR2 YSLEER. After removal of 1 base from V and 7 bases from J, the junction contained 5 bases not matched to a gene. The CDR3 region is CASSQAAGGRNEQFF. For the CDR3, the DNA is TGCGCCAGCAGCCAAGCTGCGGGGGGGCGAAATGAGCAGTTCTTC.

The table lists this clonotype with a few counts. In nucleotides, the CDR3 is TGTGCCAGCAGTTTGAGGGGGCACGCTGAAGCTTTCTTT. Its translation: CASSLRGHAEAFF. The V and J genes are TRBV27 and TRBJ1-1; 7 bases are a match to TRBD1. With 3 bases clipped from V and 6 bases from J, the junction kept 4 bases outside the gene matches. CDR3 size: 13 residues. CDR1 is MNHEY, CDR2 SMNVEV, per germline (reference sequence).

This clonotype was seen more than once but under ten times. The V and J genes are TRBV7-9 and TRBJ1-1; D gene unclear. The CDR3 is made up of 13 amino acids. Between the trimmed V and J ends, which lost 5 bases and 0 bases, there was a span of 7 bases. Per germline, CDR1 SEHNR and CDR2 FQNEAQ (reference sequence). In nucleotides, the CDR3 is TGTGCCAGCAGCGTCAACATGAACACTGAAGCTTTCTTT. Its translation: CASSVNMNTEAFF. Variable domain in full (rest from reference TRBV7-9 and TRBJ1-1): DTGVSQNPRHKITKRGQNVTFRCDPISEHNRLYWYRQTLGQGPEFLTYFQNEAQLEKSRLLSDRFSAERPKGSFSTLEIQRTEQGDSAMYLCASSVNMNTEAFFGQGTRLTVV.

The sample holds many counts of this clonotype. The rearrangement joins TRBV6-4 to TRBJ2-1; 7 bases agree with TRBD1. The CDR3 totals 15 residues. CDR1 MRHNA and CDR2 SNTAGT come from the germline V gene. Trimming at V came to 3 bases and at J to 7 bases, leaving 9 bases not matched to a gene. The CDR3 DNA reads TGTGCCAGCAGTGAGGTTTGGGACAGAAGGAATGAGCAGTTCTTC. Translating it yields CASSEVWDRRNEQFF.